A selection of T cell receptor beta chains follows, all from one sample in a study of human T cells and chemical hapten exposure. One entry per CDR3 protein, called by TCRdb with MiXCR from the RACE reads. The table shows about 92,000 distinct CDR3 sequences, with about 8.9% occurring only once. Sequences were derived from whole blood, sampled in connection with sensitization to the hapten diphenylcyclopropenone (DPC). These receptors were obtained from a woman between 40 and 55 years old with alopecia areata. Some clones in this sample may be carry-over from other donors' samples. The conserved cysteine and the conserved F or W are not part of the CDR3 here.

>TRBJ2-3|TRBV7-2
ASSLAGGRTDTQY
>TRBJ1-1|TRBV20-1
SARTGGTEAF
>TRBJ2-7|TRBV6-6
ASDRGPGDEQY
>TRBJ1-2|TRBV19
ASSIPGTNGYT
>TRBJ1-2|TRBV6-5
ASSRPGGNYGYT
>TRBJ1-2|TRBV9
ASSVDNSGTGETYGYT
>TRBJ2-2|TRBV6-6
ASSSGDRGTGELF
>TRBJ2-3|TRBV6-2/TRBV6-3
ASSQANTQY
>TRBJ2-7|TRBV29-1
SAAEAGDTYEQY
>TRBJ1-2|TRBV6-5
ASSYSGPNYGYT
>TRBJ2-1|TRBV7-9
ASSFPGQGYDEQF
>TRBJ1-2|TRBV7-6
ASSPLDSRGYT
>TRBJ1-1|TRBV7-2
ASSFERHNTEAF
>TRBJ1-2|TRBV3-1
ASSQVSGHYGYT
>TRBJ1-2|TRBV7-6
ASSLESSYGYT